This T cell receptor (beta chain) was sequenced in a study of shared clonotypes between healthy human individuals. Study outcomes and limitations: Memory subsets generally showed smaller estimated richness than naive subsets did.

All donors qualified as healthy HIV-negative adults and had experienced no recent acute infections or vaccinations. The J segment lost 4 bases and the V segment lost 0 bases, leaving 9 bases of the junction unmatched. The CDR3 consists of 16 residues. The germline CDR1 and CDR2 sequences are SGDLS and YYNGEE. With regard to this clone: Its antigen is undetermined.

Methods used by the authors: Quality scores were absent from the junction-only immunoSEQ sequences, so filtering differed. Clones were read by immunoSEQ multiplex PCR, and TCRdb kept only the in-frame ones, dropping some. The V and J calls and clone size are taken from that table; D and trimming were inferred from the DNA. This sample has under 2,500,000 clones, with almost 96% found just once. This TCR derives from a man in his late teens or twenties in good health. Sequencing was carried out using naive CD4+ T cells sorted from blood. Indicated subset: CD45RA+ positively selected. The chain is built from TRBV9 and TRBJ2-7, with TRBD2 identical over 8 bases. The DNA of the CDR3 is TGTGCCAGCAGCGTAGGGCACCAGCGGGGGACTTACGAGCAGTACTTC. Translation gives CASSVGHQRGTYEQYF.